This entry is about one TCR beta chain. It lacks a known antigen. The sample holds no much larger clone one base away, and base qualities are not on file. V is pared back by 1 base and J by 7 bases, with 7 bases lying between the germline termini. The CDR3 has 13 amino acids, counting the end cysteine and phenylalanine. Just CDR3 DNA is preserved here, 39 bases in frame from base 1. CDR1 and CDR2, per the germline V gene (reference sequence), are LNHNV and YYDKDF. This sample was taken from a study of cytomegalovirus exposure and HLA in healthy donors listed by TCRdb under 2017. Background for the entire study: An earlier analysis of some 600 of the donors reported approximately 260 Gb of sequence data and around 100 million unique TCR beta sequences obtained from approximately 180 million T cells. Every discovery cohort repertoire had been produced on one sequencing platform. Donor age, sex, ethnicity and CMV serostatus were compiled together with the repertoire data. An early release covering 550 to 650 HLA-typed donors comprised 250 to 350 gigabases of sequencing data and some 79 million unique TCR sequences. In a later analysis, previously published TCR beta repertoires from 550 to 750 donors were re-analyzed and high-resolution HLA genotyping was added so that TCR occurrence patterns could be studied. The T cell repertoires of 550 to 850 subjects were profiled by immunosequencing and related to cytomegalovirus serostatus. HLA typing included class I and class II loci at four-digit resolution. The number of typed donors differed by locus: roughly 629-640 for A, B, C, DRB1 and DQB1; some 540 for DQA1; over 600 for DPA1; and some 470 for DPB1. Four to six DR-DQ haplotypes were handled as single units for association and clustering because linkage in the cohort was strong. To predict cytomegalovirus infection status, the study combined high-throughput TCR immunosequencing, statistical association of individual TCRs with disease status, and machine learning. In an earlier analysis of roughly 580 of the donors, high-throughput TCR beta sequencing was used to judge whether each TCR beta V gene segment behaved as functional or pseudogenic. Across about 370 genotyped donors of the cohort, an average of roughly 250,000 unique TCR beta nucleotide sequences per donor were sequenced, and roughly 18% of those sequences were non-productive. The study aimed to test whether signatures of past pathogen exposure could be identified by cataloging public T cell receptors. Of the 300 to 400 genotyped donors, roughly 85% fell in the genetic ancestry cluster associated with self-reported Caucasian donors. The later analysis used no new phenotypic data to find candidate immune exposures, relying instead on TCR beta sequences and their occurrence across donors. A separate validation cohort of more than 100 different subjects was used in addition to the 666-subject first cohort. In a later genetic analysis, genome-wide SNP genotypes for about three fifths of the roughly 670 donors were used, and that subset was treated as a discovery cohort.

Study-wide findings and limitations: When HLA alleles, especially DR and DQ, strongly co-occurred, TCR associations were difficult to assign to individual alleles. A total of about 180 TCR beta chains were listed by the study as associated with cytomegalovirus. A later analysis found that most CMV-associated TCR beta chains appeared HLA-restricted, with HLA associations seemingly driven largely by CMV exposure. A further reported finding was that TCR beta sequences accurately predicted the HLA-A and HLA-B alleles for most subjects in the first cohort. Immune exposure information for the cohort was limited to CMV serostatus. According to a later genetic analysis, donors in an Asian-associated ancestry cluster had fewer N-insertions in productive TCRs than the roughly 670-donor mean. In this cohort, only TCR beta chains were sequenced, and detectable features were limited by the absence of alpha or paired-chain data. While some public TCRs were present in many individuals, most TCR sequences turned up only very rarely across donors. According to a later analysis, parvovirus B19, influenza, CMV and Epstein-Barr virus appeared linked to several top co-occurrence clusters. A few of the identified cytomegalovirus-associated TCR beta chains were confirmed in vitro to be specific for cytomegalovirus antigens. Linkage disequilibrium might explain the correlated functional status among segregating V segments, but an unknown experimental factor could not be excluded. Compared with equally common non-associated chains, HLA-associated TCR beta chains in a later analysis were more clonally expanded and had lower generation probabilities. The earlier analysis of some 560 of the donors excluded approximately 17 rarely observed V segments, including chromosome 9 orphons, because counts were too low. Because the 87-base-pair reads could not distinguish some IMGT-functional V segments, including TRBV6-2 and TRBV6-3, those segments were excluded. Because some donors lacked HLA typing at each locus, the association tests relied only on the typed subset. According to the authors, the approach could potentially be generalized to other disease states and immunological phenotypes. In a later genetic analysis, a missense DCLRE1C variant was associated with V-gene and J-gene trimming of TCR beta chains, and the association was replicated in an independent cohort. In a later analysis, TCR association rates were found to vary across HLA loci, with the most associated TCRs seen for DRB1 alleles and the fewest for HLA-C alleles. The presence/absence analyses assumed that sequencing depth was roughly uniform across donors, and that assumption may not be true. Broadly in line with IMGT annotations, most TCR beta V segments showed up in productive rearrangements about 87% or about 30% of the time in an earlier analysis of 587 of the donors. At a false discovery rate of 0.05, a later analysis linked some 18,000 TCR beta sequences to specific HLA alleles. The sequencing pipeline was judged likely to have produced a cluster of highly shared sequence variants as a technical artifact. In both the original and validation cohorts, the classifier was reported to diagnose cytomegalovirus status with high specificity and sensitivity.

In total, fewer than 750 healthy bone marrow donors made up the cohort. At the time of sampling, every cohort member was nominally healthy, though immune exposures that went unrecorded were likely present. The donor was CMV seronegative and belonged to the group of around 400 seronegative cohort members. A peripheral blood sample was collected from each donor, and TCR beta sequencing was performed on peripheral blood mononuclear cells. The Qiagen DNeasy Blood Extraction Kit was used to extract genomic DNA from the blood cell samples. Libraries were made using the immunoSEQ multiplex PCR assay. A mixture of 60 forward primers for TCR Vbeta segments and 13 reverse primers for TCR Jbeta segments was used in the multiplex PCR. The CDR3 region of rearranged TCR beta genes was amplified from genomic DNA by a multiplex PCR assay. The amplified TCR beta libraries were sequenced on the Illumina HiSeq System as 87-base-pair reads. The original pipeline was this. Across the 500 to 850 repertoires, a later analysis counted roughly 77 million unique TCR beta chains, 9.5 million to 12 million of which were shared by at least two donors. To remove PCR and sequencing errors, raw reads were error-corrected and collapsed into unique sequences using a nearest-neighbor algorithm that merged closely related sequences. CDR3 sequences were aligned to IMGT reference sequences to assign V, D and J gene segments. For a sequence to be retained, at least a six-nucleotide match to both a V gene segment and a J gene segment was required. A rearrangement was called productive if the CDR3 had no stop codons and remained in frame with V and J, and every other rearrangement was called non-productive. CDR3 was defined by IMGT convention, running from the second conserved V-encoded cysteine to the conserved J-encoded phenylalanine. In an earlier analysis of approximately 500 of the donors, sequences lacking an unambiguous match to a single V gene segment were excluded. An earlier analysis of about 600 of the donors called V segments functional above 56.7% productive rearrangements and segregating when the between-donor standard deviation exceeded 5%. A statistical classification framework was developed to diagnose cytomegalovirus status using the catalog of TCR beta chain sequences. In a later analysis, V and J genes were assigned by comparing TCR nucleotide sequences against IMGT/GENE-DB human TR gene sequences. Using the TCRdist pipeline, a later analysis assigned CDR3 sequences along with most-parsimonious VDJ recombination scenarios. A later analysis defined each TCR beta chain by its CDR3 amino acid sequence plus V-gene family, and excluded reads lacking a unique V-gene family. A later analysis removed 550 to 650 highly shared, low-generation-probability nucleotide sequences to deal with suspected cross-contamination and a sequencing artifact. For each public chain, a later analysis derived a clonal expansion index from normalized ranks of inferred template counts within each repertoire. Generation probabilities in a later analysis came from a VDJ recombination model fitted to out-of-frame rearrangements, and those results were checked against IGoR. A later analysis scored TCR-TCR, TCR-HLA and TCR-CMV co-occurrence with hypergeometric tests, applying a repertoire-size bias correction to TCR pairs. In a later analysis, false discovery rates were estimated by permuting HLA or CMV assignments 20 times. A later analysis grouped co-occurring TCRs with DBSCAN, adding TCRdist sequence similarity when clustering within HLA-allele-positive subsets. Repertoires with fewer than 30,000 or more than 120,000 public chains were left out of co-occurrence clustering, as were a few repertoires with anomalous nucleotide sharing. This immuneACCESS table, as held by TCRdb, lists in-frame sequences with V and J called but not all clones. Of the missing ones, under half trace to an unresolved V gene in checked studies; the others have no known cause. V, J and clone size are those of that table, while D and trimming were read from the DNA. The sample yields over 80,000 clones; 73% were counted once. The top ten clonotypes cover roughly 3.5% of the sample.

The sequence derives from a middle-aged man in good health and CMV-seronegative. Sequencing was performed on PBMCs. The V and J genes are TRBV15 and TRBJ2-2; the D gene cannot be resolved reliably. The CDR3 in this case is CATSRVESGELFF. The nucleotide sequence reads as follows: TGTGCCACCAGCAGAGTTGAGAGCGGGGAGCTGTTTTTT.